This entry concerns a single TCR beta chain. The junction shows a germline mismatch at one end, possibly a read error. These data are taken from a study of cytomegalovirus exposure and HLA in healthy donors. Germline values: CDR1 SGHAT, CDR2 FQNNGV. This CDR3 comprises 14 residues. The PCR contained 60 Vbeta and 13 Jbeta primers. Profiling relied on immunoSEQ multiplex PCR, and the TCRdb table lists in-frame clones only, not all of them. The profile shows around 110,000 clones, about 76% of them singletons. The sequenced sample was PBMCs. The clonotype comes from a woman aged 25 to 45 in good health and CMV-seronegative. The chain couples TRBV11-2 to TRBJ1-1; 10 bases map to TRBD1. CDR3 bases: TGTGCCAGCAGCCTTCAGGGGACAGGGGCTGAGGCTTTCTTT. Its protein is CASSLQGTGAEAFF. Together with reference TRBV11-2 and TRBJ1-1, the CDR3 gives the full variable domain: EAGVAQSPRYKIIEKRQSVAFWCNPISGHATLYWYQQILGQGPKLLIQFQNNGVVDDSQLPKDRFSAERLKGVDSTLKIQPAKLEDSAVYLCASSLQGTGAEAFFGQGTRLTVV.